The 25 T cell receptor beta chains below all came from one sample that was sequenced in a study of cytomegalovirus exposure and HLA in healthy donors. 13 Jbeta primers and 60 Vbeta primers were used for the PCR. Profiled with immunoSEQ multiplex PCR; TCRdb holds only in-frame clones, not every one. The sample consists of approximately 100,000 clones, approximately 86% of them appearing once. The sample was PBMCs. The receptors shown here come from a man aged 25-40 years in good health and CMV-seropositive.

The genes are TRBV7-9 and TRBJ2-3; 7 nucleotides agree with TRBD2. V lost 5 bases and J lost 0; bases outside the gene matches: 5. The CDR3 has 15 residues. Looked up from germline, CDR1 is SEHNR and CDR2 is FQNEAQ (reference sequence). This CDR3 is CASSPLATSTDTQYF. As DNA, the CDR3 is TGTGCCAGCAGCCCACTAGCGACTAGCACAGATACGCAGTATTTT.

This chain joins TRBV27 and TRBJ2-3; 7 bases map to TRBD2. J was trimmed by 2 bases and V by 3 bases; bases with no gene match: 5. The CDR3 is 15 amino acids. Germline CDR1 is MNHEY and CDR2 is SMNVEV (reference sequence). The CDR3 DNA reads TGTGCCAGCAGTTTTGCAGCGGGAAACACAGATACGCAGTATTTT. It codes for CASSFAAGNTDTQYF.

The V and J genes are TRBV7-9 and TRBJ2-1; 7 nucleotides align to TRBD1. V was pared by 5 bases and J by 6 bases, with 4 bases of the junction left unmatched. Per germline, CDR1 SEHNR and CDR2 FQNEAQ (reference sequence). The CDR3 runs to 13 residues. The CDR3: CASSQQGINEQFF. DNA for the CDR3: TGTGCCAGCAGCCAACAGGGGATCAATGAGCAGTTCTTC.

J is TRBJ2-7 and V is TRBV27; 7 nucleotides match TRBD1. With V trimmed by 6 bases and J by 0 bases, 14 bases remained unmatched. The CDR3 sequence is 17 residues long. The germline V gene has CDR1 MNHEY and CDR2 SMNVEV (reference sequence). The chain's CDR3 is CASSELETGPYSYEQYF. The CDR3 coding sequence is TGTGCCAGCAGCGAGCTCGAGACAGGGCCCTACTCCTACGAGCAGTACTTC.

This rearrangement joins TRBV30 to TRBJ2-7; 8 positions agree with TRBD1. Per germline, CDR1 GTSNPN and CDR2 SVGIG (reference sequence). CDR3 length: 12 residues. Trimming removed 6 bases from V and 3 bases from J; junction bases left unmatched: 4. CDR3 in DNA: TGTGCCTGCCAGGACAGGGACTACGAGCAGTACTTC. Translation: CACQDRDYEQYF.

This clone turned up a few times. CDR3 nucleotides: TGTGCCAGCAGTGAAGGTGCAGGGAGCACAGATACGCAGTATTTT. The encoded protein is CASSEGAGSTDTQYF. The chain joins TRBV6-1 to TRBJ2-3; maybe TRBD1 (5 bases). This CDR3 is 15 amino acids long. V dropped 1 base and J dropped 0 bases, with 8 bases sitting between them. Germline V gene data show CDR1 as MNHNS and CDR2 as SASEGT.

The genes are TRBV19 and TRBJ2-1; 7 nucleotides agree with TRBD2. After removal of 8 bases from V and 8 bases from J, the junction contained 12 bases not matched to a gene. The germline V gene encodes CDR1 LNHDA and CDR2 SQIVND (reference sequence). The CDR3 length is 14 residues. CDR3 residues: CASRLAEKPDEQFF. CDR3 DNA sequence: TGTGCCAGTCGGCTAGCGGAAAAACCGGATGAGCAGTTCTTC.

In its sample, this clone was seen once. The chain is built from TRBV6-1 and TRBJ2-1; D not certain. Germline assignment: CDR1 MNHNS and CDR2 SASEGT. Trimming took off 7 bases at V and 5 bases at J, with 18 bases between the two ends. The CDR3 runs 15 residues. The CDR3 here is CASIQQARFDNEQFF. The CDR3 nucleotides are TGTGCCAGCATTCAACAAGCGCGATTTGACAATGAGCAGTTCTTC.

The rearrangement uses TRBV29-1 and TRBJ2-1; D unclear. CDR1 and CDR2 from the germline V gene are SQVTM and ANQGSEA. Trimming took off 3 bases at V and 5 bases at J, with 14 bases between the two ends. The CDR3 contains 14 residues. The CDR3 DNA sequence: TGCAGCGTTGATGGGCAGCTGCTGGACAATGAGCAGTTCTTC. It yields the protein CSVDGQLLDNEQFF.

The rearrangement uses TRBV15 and TRBJ1-1; TRBD1 is a possible D gene (5 bases). The V end lost 0 bases, the J end lost 5 bases, and 13 bases lay between the germline ends. Germline lookup yields CDR1 LNHNV and CDR2 YYDKDF (reference sequence). The length of the CDR3 is 15 residues. CDR3 nucleotides: TGTGCCACCAGCAGAGATGTCGGGGGTCTAACTGAAGCTTTCTTT. Its protein product is CATSRDVGGLTEAFF.

This chain links TRBV18 with TRBJ1-1; TRBD1 agrees at 9 bases. Germline CDR1 reads KGHSH; CDR2 reads LQKENI. J was trimmed by 0 bases and V by 5 bases; bases with no gene match: 4. This CDR3 has 15 amino acids. The CDR3 bases are TGTGCCAGCTCAATCGGACAGGGGCTGAACACTGAAGCTTTCTTT. Protein product: CASSIGQGLNTEAFF. Supplemented by reference TRBV18 and TRBJ1-1, the full variable domain reads NAGVMQNPRHLVRRRGQEARLRCSPMKGHSHVYWYRQLPEEGLKFMVYLQKENIIDESGMPKERFSAEFPKEGPSILRIQQVVRGDSAAYFCASSIGQGLNTEAFFGQGTRLTVV.

Only a few counts were recorded for this clone. The V call is TRBV9, the J call TRBJ2-5, with TRBD2 matching over 7 bases. This CDR3 spans 14 amino acids. V gave up 4 bases and J gave up 5 bases; unmatched junction bases: 8. Germline V gene data show CDR1 as SGDLS and CDR2 as YYNGEE. CDR3 loop: CASSFTWEGETQYF. DNA for the CDR3: TGTGCCAGCAGCTTCACGTGGGAGGGGGAGACCCAGTACTTC.

CDR3 loop: CAISGKGTGNSYEQYF. Here the CDR3 DNA reads TGTGCCATCAGTGGGAAGGGGACAGGGAACTCCTACGAGCAGTACTTC. The chain combines TRBV10-3 with TRBJ2-7; 9 bases line up with TRBD1. V was pared by 4 bases and J by 0 bases, with 7 bases of the junction left unmatched. The CDR3 covers 16 residues. The germline V gene encodes CDR1 ENHRY and CDR2 SYGVKD.

This clone appeared a single time. The V and J genes are TRBV27 and TRBJ2-5; no definite D call. The CDR3 runs to 10 residues. V was pared by 5 bases and J by 5 bases, with 3 bases between. Germline V lookup: CDR1 MNHEY, CDR2 SMNVEV (reference sequence). The chain's CDR3 is CASSRETQYF. The CDR3 region has the DNA TGTGCCAGCAGTCGGGAGACCCAGTACTTC.

This clone was counted a few times. The chain is built from TRBV6-5 and TRBJ1-1; D gene unclear. CDR1 MNHEY and CDR2 SVGAGI come from the germline V gene. V gave up 5 bases and J gave up 11 bases, with 18 bases separating them. This CDR3 spans 13 amino acids. This CDR3 is CASSHRRKHVAFF. The DNA of the CDR3 is TGTGCCAGCAGTCACCGGAGGAAACATGTGGCTTTCTTT.

This chain links TRBV29-1 with TRBJ2-7, with 8 bases lining up with TRBD1. This CDR3 has 13 residues. CDR1 and CDR2 from the germline V gene are SQVTM and ANQGSEA. Germline trimming cut 2 bases from V and 7 bases from J; bases unmatched to any gene: 7. This CDR3 reads CSVERTGLGEQYF. DNA for the CDR3: TGCAGCGTTGAAAGGACAGGGCTGGGGGAGCAGTACTTC.

This clone was found a few times. The chain couples TRBV5-1 to TRBJ1-1, with D uncertain. V was pared by 1 base and J by 1 base, with 8 bases between. CDR1 is SGHRS, CDR2 YFSETQ, per germline. The CDR3 is made up of 14 amino acids. The CDR3 sequence is CASSLRVGNTEAFF. The CDR3 DNA is TGCGCCAGCAGCTTGCGGGTGGGGAACACTGAAGCTTTCTTT.

The chain uses TRBV5-1 and TRBJ1-3, with TRBD1 matching over 8 bases. Per germline, CDR1 SGHRS and CDR2 YFSETQ. V shed 4 bases and J 2 bases; nucleotides not matched to a gene: 8. This CDR3 is built from 16 residues. This CDR3 is CASSQGAGDPGNTIYF. CDR3 in DNA: TGCGCCAGCAGCCAGGGGGCGGGGGACCCTGGAAACACCATATATTTT.

This chain uses TRBV30 with TRBJ1-5; D is perhaps TRBD1 (5 bases). The CDR3 runs 15 residues. V gave up 0 bases and J gave up 4 bases, with 13 bases separating them. The germline V gene has CDR1 GTSNPN and CDR2 SVGIG (reference sequence). This CDR3 reads CAWSVLRGRNQPQHF. The CDR3 coding sequence is TGTGCCTGGAGTGTACTGCGGGGACGAAATCAGCCCCAGCATTTT.

This clone was observed once. V is TRBV5-4 and J is TRBJ1-2; 7 nucleotides match TRBD1. Germline V gene lookup returns CDR1 SGHNT and CDR2 YYREEE (reference sequence). The CDR3 length is 15 residues. The V and J ends lost 3 bases and 8 bases, in that order; junction bases with no gene match: 13. The DNA of the CDR3 is TGTGCCAGCAGCTACGGACAGGCCTTCCCAGGAGGCTACACCTTC. This sequence encodes CASSYGQAFPGGYTF. The whole variable domain, remainder taken from reference TRBV5-4 and TRBJ1-2, is ETGVTQSPTHLIKTRGQQVTLRCSSQSGHNTVSWYQQALGQGPQFIFQYYREEENGRGNFPPRFSGLQFPNYSSELNVNALELDDSALYLCASSYGQAFPGGYTFGSGTRLTVV.

The J gene is TRBJ1-2, the V gene TRBV7-9; D not resolved. V lost 6 bases and J lost 8, with 16 bases in between. The CDR3 runs to 13 residues. Germline lookup yields CDR1 SEHNR and CDR2 FQNEAQ (reference sequence). The CDR3 DNA reads as TGTGCCAGCAGTAGCCCGGGATTGGAAGGCTACACCTTC. This codes for CASSSPGLEGYTF.

The rearrangement uses TRBV11-3 and TRBJ2-3; D perhaps matches TRBD1 (6 bases). The CDR3 covers 16 residues. CDR1 is SGHNT and CDR2 is YENEEA in the germline V gene. V was shortened by 5 bases and J by 0 bases, with 15 bases between the two germline ends. The CDR3 coding sequence is TGTGCCAGCAGCCCTCGAGGGGGATTTAGCACAGATACGCAGTATTTT. The encoded protein is CASSPRGGFSTDTQYF.

The chain employs TRBV6-1 and TRBJ2-1; 10 nucleotides line up with TRBD1. The germline CDR1 and CDR2 sequences are MNHNS and SASEGT. The CDR3 is 14 residues long. V was clipped by 6 bases and J by 8 bases; unmatched bases: 7. The CDR3 DNA is TGTGCCAGCAGCCGACAGGGGGCAATGGATGAGCAGTTCTTC. Its translation: CASSRQGAMDEQFF.

J is TRBJ2-3 and V is TRBV11-2; D remains ambiguous. The CDR3 has 14 amino acids. Germline V gives CDR1 SGHAT, CDR2 FQNNGV. V lost 1 base, J lost 6 bases, and 11 bases lay in between. CDR3 sequence reads: CASSLVVVGDTQYF. The CDR3 DNA is TGTGCCAGCAGCTTAGTTGTGGTCGGGGATACGCAGTATTTT.

The chain combines TRBV27 with TRBJ2-2; D gene uncertain. This CDR3 has 13 amino acids. Germline-derived CDR1 and CDR2 are MNHEY and SMNVEV (reference sequence). Trimming removed 3 bases at V and 4 bases at J, with 6 bases between. The CDR3 here is CASSFVFTGELFF. The CDR3 DNA follows: TGTGCCAGCAGTTTCGTCTTCACCGGGGAGCTGTTTTTT.